The next 15 T cell receptor beta chains were all read from a single sample in a study of STAT5B mutations in CD4+ large granular lymphocyte leukemia. Clones were sequenced by immunoSEQ multiplex PCR, and TCRdb holds only the in-frame ones, with some missing. The repertoire holds approximately 40,000 clones, with approximately 84% as singletons. The sample consisted of CD4+ T cells from blood buffy coats. Receptors originate from a human donor in good health.

In the case of this clone: An end of the junction differs from the germline gene, which may be a read error. This sample also contains other DNA sequences that code for the same CDR3. In DNA form, the CDR3 reads TGTGCCAGCAGCCCTGGACAGGACTATGGCTACACCTTC. This sequence encodes CASSPGQDYGYTF. The rearrangement uses TRBV5-1 and TRBJ1-2; 7 bases align to TRBD1. The CDR3 totals 13 residues. The germline V gene encodes CDR1 SGHRS and CDR2 YFSETQ.

J is TRBJ1-5 and V is TRBV15, with a tentative D call TRBD1 (5 bases). V shed 5 bases and J shed 7 bases, with 24 bases lying between them. The CDR3 sequence is 17 residues long. Germline V gives CDR1 LNHNV, CDR2 YYDKDF (reference sequence). The CDR3 sequence is CATSRIATARNSQPQHF. CDR3 coding DNA: TGTGCCACCAGCCGCATAGCGACAGCCCGAAACTCACAGCCCCAGCATTTT.

This chain connects TRBV30 to TRBJ1-4; D is unclear. The V gene lost 2 bases and the J gene lost 8 bases, with 6 bases spanning the gap. CDR1 GTSNPN and CDR2 SVGIG come from the germline V gene (reference sequence). The CDR3 extends over 11 amino acids. The chain's CDR3 is CAWSSVEKLFF. The DNA for the CDR3 is TGTGCCTGGAGTTCAGTAGAAAAACTGTTTTTT.

The V and J genes are TRBV30 and TRBJ2-1; 9 bases are shared with TRBD2. The CDR3 is 15 amino acids. The J segment lost 0 bases and the V segment lost 6 bases, leaving 6 bases of the junction unmatched. Germline V gene data show CDR1 as GTSNPN and CDR2 as SVGIG (reference sequence). The CDR3 spells CACSRLAASYNEQFF. The CDR3 DNA sequence: TGTGCCTGCTCCCGACTAGCGGCCTCCTACAATGAGCAGTTCTTC.

This chain connects TRBV11-2 to TRBJ2-5; D is unclear. Germline V gives CDR1 SGHAT, CDR2 FQNNGV. Between the trimmed V and J ends, which lost 5 bases and 7 bases, there was a span of 14 bases. The CDR3 covers 13 residues. The CDR3 here is CASSQRPEGTQYF. Written as DNA, the CDR3 is TGTGCCAGCAGCCAAAGGCCGGAAGGGACCCAGTACTTC. Supplemented by reference TRBV11-2 and TRBJ2-5, the full variable domain reads EAGVAQSPRYKIIEKRQSVAFWCNPISGHATLYWYQQILGQGPKLLIQFQNNGVVDDSQLPKDRFSAERLKGVDSTLKIQPAKLEDSAVYLCASSQRPEGTQYFGPGTRLLVL.

The rearrangement joins TRBV7-2 to TRBJ2-5; TRBD2 aligns across 8 bases. Trimming removed 1 base from V and 7 bases from J; junction bases left unmatched: 17. CDR3 length equals 18 residues. Germline V gene sequence: CDR1 SGHTA, CDR2 FQGNSA. This CDR3 is CASSLEGYASGWSGTQYF. The CDR3 bases are TGTGCCAGCAGCTTAGAGGGTTACGCTAGCGGGTGGTCGGGGACCCAGTACTTC. The complete variable domain, with remaining parts taken from reference TRBV7-2 and TRBJ2-5, reads GAGVSQSPSNKVTEKGKDVELRCDPISGHTALYWYRQSLGQGLEFLIYFQGNSAPDKSGLPSDRFSAERTGGSVSTLTIQRTQQEDSAVYLCASSLEGYASGWSGTQYFGPGTRLLVL.

The chain joins TRBV27 to TRBJ1-2; no clear D gene. V was clipped by 4 bases and J by 8 bases, with 17 bases between them. The CDR3 runs 14 residues. Germline loops: CDR1 MNHEY, CDR2 SMNVEV (reference sequence). The CDR3 region is CASSSSPGPTGYTF. The CDR3 DNA follows: TGTGCCAGCAGTTCGAGCCCGGGTCCTACGGGCTACACCTTC.

CDR3 sequence: CASSTQGLGYTF. In DNA, the CDR3 is TGTGCCAGCAGCACACAGGGGTTGGGCTACACCTTC. V is TRBV28 and J is TRBJ1-2; 7 bases are shared with TRBD1. With V trimmed by 6 bases and J by 8 bases, 6 bases remained unmatched. Germline assignment: CDR1 MDHEN and CDR2 SYDVKM. CDR3 size: 12 residues.

The chain is built from TRBV10-3 and TRBJ2-7, with D possibly matching TRBD2 (6 bases). With 5 bases removed from V and 3 bases from J, the gap between germline ends came to 8 bases. CDR1 is ENHRY and CDR2 is SYGVKD in the germline V gene. This CDR3 is built from 12 residues. The CDR3 loop reads CAISRDFYEQYF. CDR3 nucleotides: TGTGCCATCAGTAGGGACTTCTACGAGCAGTACTTC.

This clone appeared once. V usage is TRBV7-2 and J usage is TRBJ2-1, with TRBD1 as a possible D gene (6 bases). V lost 1 base and J lost 4, with 11 bases in between. The CDR3 contains 15 residues. Per the germline V gene, CDR1 is SGHTA and CDR2 is FQGNSA. The CDR3 DNA reads TGTGCCAGCAGCTTAGGACACCAGGGGTACAATGAGCAGTTCTTC. This sequence encodes CASSLGHQGYNEQFF.

This clone was detected only a few times. This chain uses TRBV19 with TRBJ1-3; D not resolved. The germline gives CDR1 LNHDA, CDR2 SQIVND (reference sequence). Trimming stripped 5 bases from V and 1 base from J, with 15 bases between. The CDR3 has 16 amino acids. Here the CDR3 reads CASSPQITWSGNTIYF. The CDR3 DNA reads as TGTGCCAGTAGTCCACAGATAACCTGGTCTGGAAACACCATATATTTT.

The chain has TRBV7-2 and TRBJ1-5; D call uncertain. Trimming took 2 bases from V and 6 from J, leaving 8 bases between them. Germline loops: CDR1 SGHTA, CDR2 FQGNSA. The CDR3 has 13 amino acids. This CDR3 reads CASSLSRGQPQHF. CDR3 nucleotides: TGTGCCAGCAGCTTATCCCGAGGTCAGCCCCAGCATTTT.

V is TRBV7-8 and J is TRBJ1-6, with D possibly TRBD1 on 6 matching bases. Germline V gene data show CDR1 as SGHVS and CDR2 as FQNEAQ. Trimming left V 0 bases short and J 10 bases short, with 19 bases between. The CDR3 runs 17 residues. Here the CDR3 reads CASSLAGTGWGGSPLHF. CDR3 in DNA: TGTGCCAGCAGCTTAGCGGGAACAGGGTGGGGGGGATCACCCCTCCACTTT.

This clone was counted between two and nine times. The chain combines TRBV28 with TRBJ1-2; D gene unclear. This CDR3 contains 11 residues. V lost 8 bases and J 2 bases, leaving 6 bases between the germline ends. The germline V gene encodes CDR1 MDHEN and CDR2 SYDVKM. The CDR3 DNA reads TGTGCCAGCGGCGAAAACTATGGCTACACCTTC. Its protein product is CASGENYGYTF.

The rearrangement uses TRBV5-8 and TRBJ1-1; D is uncertain. V lost 4 bases and J 4 bases, leaving 14 bases between the germline ends. CDR1 is SGHTS and CDR2 is YDEGEE in the germline V gene. The CDR3 spans 14 residues. CDR3 in amino acids: CASSKDPKGTEAFF. DNA of the CDR3: TGTGCCAGCAGCAAGGACCCTAAGGGCACTGAAGCTTTCTTT.